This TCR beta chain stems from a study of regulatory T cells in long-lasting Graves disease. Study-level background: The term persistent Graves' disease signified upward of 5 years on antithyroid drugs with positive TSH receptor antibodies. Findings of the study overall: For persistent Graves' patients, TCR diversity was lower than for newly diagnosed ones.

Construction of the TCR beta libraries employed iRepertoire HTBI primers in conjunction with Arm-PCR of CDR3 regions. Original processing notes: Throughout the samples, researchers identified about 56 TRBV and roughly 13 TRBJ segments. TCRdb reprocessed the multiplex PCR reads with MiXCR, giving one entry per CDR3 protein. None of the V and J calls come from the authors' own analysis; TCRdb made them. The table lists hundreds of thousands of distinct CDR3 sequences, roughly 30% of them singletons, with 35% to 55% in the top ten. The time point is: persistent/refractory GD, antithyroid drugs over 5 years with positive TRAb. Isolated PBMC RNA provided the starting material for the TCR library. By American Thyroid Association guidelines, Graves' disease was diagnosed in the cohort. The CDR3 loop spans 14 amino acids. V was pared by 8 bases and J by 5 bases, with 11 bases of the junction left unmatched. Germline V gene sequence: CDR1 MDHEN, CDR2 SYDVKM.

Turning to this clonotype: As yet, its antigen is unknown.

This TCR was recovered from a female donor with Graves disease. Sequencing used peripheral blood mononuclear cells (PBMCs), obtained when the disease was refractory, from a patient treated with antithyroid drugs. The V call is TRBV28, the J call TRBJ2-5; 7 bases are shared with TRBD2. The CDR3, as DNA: TGTGCCAGCGGTGGGGGGGTCATAGGCGAGACCCAGTACTTC. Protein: CASGGGVIGETQYF.